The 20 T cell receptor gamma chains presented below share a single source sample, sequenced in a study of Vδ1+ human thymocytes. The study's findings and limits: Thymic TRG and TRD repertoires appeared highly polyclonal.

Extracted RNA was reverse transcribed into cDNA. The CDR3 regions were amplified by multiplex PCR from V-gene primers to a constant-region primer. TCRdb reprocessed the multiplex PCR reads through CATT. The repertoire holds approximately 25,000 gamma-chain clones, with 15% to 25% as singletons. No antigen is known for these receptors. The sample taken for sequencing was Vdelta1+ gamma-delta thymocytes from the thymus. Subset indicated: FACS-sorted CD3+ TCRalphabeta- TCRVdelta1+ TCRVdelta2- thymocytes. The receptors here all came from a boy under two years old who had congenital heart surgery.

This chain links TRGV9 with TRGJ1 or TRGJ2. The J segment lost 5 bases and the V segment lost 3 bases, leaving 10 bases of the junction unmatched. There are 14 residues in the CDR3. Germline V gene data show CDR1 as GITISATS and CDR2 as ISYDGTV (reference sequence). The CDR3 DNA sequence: TGTGCCTTGTGGGAGCCGGCATGGGATTATAAGAAACTCTTT. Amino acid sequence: CALWEPAWDYKKLF.

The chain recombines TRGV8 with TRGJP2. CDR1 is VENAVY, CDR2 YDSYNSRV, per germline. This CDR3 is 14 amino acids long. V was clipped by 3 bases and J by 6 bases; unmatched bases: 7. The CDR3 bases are TGTGCCACCTGGGATCAGTGGGGTGATTGGATCAAGACGTTT. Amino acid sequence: CATWDQWGDWIKTF.

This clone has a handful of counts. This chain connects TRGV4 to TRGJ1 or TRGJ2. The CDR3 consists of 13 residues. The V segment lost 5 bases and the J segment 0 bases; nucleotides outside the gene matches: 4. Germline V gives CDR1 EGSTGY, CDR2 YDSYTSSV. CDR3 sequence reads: CATWVKNYYKKLF. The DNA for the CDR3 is TGTGCCACCTGGGTCAAGAATTATTATAAGAAACTCTTT.

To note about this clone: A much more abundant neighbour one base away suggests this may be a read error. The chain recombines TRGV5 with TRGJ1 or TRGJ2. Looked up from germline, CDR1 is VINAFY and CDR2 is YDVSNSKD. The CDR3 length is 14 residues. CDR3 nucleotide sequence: TGTGCCACCTGGGACAGGCTGAATTATCATAAGAAACTCTTT. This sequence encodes CATWDRLNYHKKLF.

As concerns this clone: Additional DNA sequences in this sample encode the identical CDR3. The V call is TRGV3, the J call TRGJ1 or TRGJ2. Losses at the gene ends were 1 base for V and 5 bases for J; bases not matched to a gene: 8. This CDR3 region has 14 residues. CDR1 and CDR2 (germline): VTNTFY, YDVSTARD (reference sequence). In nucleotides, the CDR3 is TGTGCCACCTGGGACAGCCCGGGAGATTATAAGAAACTCTTT. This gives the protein CATWDSPGDYKKLF.

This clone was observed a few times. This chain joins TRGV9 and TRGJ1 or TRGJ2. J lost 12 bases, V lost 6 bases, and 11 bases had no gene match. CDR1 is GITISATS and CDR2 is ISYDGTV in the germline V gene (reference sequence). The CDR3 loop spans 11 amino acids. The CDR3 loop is CALWNPGLKLF. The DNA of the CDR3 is TGTGCCTTGTGGAACCCCGGCTTGAAACTCTTT.

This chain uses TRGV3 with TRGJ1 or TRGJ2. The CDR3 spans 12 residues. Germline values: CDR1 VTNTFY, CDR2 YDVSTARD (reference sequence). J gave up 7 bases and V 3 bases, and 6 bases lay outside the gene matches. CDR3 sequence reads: CATWDGWYKKLF. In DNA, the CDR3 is TGTGCCACCTGGGACGGTTGGTATAAGAAACTCTTT.

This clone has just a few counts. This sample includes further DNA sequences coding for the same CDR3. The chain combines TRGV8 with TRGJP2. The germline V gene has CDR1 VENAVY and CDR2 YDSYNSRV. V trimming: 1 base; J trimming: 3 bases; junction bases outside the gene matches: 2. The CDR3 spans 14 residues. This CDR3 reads CATWDRGSDWIKTF. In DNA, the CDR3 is TGTGCCACCTGGGATAGAGGTAGTGATTGGATCAAGACGTTT.

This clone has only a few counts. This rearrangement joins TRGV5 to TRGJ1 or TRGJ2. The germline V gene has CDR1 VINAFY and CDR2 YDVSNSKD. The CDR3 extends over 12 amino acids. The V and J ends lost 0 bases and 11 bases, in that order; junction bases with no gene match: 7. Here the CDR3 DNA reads TGTGCCACCTGGGACAGGCCGAATGAGAAACTCTTT. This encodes CATWDRPNEKLF.

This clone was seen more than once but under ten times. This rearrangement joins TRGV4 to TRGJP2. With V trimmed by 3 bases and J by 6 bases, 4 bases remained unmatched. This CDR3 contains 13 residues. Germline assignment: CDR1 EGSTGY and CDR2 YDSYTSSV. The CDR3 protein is CATWDYGDWIKTF. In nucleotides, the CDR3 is TGTGCCACCTGGGATTATGGTGATTGGATCAAGACGTTT.

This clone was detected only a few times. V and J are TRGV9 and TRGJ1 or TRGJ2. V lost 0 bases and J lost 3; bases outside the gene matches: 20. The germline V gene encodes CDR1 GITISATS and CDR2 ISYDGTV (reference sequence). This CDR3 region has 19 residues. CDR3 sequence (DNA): TGTGCCTTGTGGGAGGTGCGTGAAGCAGAGACATCTTTTTATTATAAGAAACTCTTT. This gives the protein CALWEVREAETSFYYKKLF.

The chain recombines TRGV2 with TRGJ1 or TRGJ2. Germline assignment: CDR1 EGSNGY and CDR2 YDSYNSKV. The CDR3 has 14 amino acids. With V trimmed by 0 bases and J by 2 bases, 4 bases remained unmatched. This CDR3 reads CATWDGQDYYKKLF. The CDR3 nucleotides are TGTGCCACCTGGGACGGGCAGGATTATTATAAGAAACTCTTT.

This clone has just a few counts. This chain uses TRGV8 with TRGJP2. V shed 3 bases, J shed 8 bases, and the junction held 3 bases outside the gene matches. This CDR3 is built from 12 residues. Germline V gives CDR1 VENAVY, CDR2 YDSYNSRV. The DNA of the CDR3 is TGTGCCACCTGGGATCGGGATTGGATCAAGACGTTT. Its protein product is CATWDRDWIKTF.

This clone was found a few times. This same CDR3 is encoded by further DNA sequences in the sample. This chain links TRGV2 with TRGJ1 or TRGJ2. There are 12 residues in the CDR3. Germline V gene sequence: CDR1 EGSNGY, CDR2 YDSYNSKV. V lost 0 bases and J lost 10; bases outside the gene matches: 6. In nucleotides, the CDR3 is TGTGCCACCTGGGACGGGCCGGGCAAGAAACTCTTT. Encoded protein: CATWDGPGKKLF.

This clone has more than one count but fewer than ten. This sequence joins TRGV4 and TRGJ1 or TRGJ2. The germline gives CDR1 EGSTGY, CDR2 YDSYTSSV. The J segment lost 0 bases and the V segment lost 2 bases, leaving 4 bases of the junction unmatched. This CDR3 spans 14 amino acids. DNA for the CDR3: TGTGCCACCTGGGATGATGGGAATTATTATAAGAAACTCTTT. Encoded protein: CATWDDGNYYKKLF.

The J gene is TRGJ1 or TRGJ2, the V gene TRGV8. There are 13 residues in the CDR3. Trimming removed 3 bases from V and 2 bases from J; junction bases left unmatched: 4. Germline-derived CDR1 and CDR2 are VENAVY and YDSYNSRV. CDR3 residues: CATWDPDYYKKLF. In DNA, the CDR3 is TGTGCCACCTGGGATCCGGATTATTATAAGAAACTCTTT.

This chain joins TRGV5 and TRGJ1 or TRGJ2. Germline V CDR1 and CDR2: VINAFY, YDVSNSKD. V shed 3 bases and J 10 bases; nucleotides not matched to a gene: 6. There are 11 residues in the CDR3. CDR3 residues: CATWDVLKKLF. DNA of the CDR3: TGTGCCACCTGGGACGTCCTCAAGAAACTCTTT.

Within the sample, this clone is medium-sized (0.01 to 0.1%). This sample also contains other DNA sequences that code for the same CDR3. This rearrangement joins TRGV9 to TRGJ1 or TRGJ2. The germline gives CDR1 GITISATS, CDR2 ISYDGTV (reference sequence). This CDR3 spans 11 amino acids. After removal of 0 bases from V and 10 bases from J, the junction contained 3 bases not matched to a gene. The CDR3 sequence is CALWEVHKKLF. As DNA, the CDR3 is TGTGCCTTGTGGGAGGTGCACAAGAAACTCTTT.

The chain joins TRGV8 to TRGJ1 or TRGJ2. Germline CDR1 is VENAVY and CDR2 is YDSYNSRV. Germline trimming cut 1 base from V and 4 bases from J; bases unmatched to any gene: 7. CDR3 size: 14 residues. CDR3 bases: TGTGCCACCTGGGATAGTTGGGACTATTATAAGAAACTCTTT. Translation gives CATWDSWDYYKKLF.

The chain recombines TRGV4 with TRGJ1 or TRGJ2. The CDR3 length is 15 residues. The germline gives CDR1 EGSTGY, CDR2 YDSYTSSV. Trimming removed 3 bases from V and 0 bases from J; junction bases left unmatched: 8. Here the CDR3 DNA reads TGTGCCACCTGGGATATGAAGGAGAATTATTATAAGAAACTCTTT. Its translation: CATWDMKENYYKKLF.